This T cell receptor (beta chain) was obtained from a study of early T cells in non-severe SARS-CoV-2 infection. Study-level background: Bulk RNA isolated from unsorted whole blood underwent sequencing; chains were not paired. Study-level points and caveats: Using VDJdb, the matching emphasized anti-spike CD8 responses while missing private and CD4 specificities.

With V trimmed by 5 bases and J by 1 base, 6 bases remained unmatched. Germline CDR1 is SGHAT and CDR2 is FQDESV (reference sequence). The CDR3 is 15 amino acids. Separate cDNA molecules each had unique molecular identifiers attached to them. TCRdb fed the 5' RACE reads into MiXCR, producing one record per CDR3 protein. The repertoire includes 50,000 to 65,000 distinct CDR3 sequences, 20% to 25% of them detected once, and 16% sits in the top ten. Turning to this clonotype: Antigen specificity is unknown.

The V and J genes are TRBV11-1 and TRBJ2-7; TRBD1 matches 9 bases. The sample in question was whole blood, obtained at baseline. The TCR sequence derives from an adult who was a healthcare worker with PCR-confirmed SARS-CoV-2 infection or an uninfected control (not recorded which). CDR3 residues: CASSLRDRVSYEQYF. The CDR3 nucleotides read TGTGCCAGCAGCCTGCGGGACAGGGTATCCTACGAGCAGTACTTC.